This T cell receptor (beta chain) was identified during a study of blood T cell repertoires in COVID-19. In the study overall: Sources were T cells, B-cell-depleted T cells, or PBMCs; the material itself was cDNA or gDNA.

Trimming stripped 2 bases from V and 6 bases from J, with 13 bases between. The CDR3 is made up of 15 amino acids. The germline V gene has CDR1 WSHSY and CDR2 SAAADI. The data were produced by immunoSEQ multiplex PCR, yet TCRdb's version contains in-frame clones alone and is incomplete. The sample comprises hundreds of thousands of clones, around 85% of which are singletons, and 3.1% rests with the top ten. This clonotype was obtained from a woman aged 50 to 60 in a cohort exposed to, infected with or recovered from COVID-19 (not recorded which). The J gene is TRBJ1-4, the V gene TRBV10-2; D is uncertain. The specimen sequenced was PBMCs or T cells enriched from blood (not recorded which). The CDR3 DNA reads as TGCGCCAGCAGTGAGCGCTGGAGACCGCATGAAAAACTGTTTTTT. This translates into CASSERWRPHEKLFF.